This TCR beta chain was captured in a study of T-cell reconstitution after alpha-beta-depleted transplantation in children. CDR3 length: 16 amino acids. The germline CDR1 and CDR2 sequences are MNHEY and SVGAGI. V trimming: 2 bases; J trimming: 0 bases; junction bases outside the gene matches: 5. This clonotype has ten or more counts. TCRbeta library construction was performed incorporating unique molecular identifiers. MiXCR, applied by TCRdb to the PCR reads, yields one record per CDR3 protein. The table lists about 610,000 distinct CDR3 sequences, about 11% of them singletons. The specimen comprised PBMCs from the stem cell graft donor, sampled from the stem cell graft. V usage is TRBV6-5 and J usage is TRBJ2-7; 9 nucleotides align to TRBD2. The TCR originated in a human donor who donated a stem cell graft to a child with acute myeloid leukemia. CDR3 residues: CASSYRLTSGSYEQYF. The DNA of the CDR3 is TGTGCCAGCAGTTACCGCCTGACTAGCGGCTCCTACGAGCAGTACTTC.